The T cell receptor (beta chain) under discussion was sequenced for a study of blood T cells in healthy people across ages. Regarding the study as a whole: Diversity was estimated from one million T cells, and these estimates were considered underestimates. Naive T cell percentage strongly correlated with TCR beta diversity. Leaving the PBMCs unsorted stopped any conclusive comparison of naive versus antigen-experienced cells.

Regarding this clonotype: The antigen is undetermined.

The CDR3 runs to 15 residues. Germline V CDR1 and CDR2: DFQATT, SNEGSKA (reference sequence). V dropped 6 bases and J dropped 8 bases, with 20 bases sitting between them. Those donating, healthy Caucasian individuals from Russia, were aged roughly 6 to 90. A second 7 to 11 cycle PCR used barcoded and J-beta primers. Using its own MiXCR run on the 5' RACE reads, TCRdb lists one record per CDR3 protein. This table holds 800,000 to 950,000 distinct CDR3 sequences, around 48% found once. Sequenced input: blood. This chain joins TRBV20-1 and TRBJ1-6; D is perhaps TRBD1 (6 bases). This TCR came from a man aged 25-40 years in good health. This CDR3 reads CSAFRGHPRDSPLHF. As DNA, the CDR3 is TGCAGTGCCTTTCGGGGACACCCTAGGGATTCACCCCTCCACTTT.